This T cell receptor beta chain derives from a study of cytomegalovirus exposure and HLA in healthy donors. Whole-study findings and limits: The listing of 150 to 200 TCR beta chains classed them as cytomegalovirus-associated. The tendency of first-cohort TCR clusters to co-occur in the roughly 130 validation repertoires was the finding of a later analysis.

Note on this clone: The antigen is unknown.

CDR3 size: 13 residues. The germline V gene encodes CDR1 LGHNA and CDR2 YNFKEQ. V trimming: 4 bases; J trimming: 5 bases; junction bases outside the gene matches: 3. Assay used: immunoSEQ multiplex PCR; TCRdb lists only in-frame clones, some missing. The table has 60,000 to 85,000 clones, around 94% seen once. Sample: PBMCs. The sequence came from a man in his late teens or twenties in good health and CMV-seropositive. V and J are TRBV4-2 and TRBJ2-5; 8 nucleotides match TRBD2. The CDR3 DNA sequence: TGTGCCAGCAGCCCGGGGGGGGAGGAGACCCAGTACTTC. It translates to CASSPGGEETQYF.